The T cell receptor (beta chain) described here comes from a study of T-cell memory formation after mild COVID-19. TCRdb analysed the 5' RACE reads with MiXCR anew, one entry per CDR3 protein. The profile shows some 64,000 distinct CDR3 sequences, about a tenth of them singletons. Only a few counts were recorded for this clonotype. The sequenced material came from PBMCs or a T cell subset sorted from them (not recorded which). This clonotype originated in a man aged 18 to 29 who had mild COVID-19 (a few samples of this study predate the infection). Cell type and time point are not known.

CDR3 nucleotides: TGCGCCAGCAGCGAGATACCGGGACAGGCGAAGAACACCTTC. Protein: CASSEIPGQAKNTF. The chain has TRBV5-1 and TRBJ1-2, with 8 bases matching TRBD1. The germline V gene encodes CDR1 SGHRS and CDR2 YFSETQ. V trimming: 4 bases; J trimming: 12 bases; junction bases outside the gene matches: 14. CDR3 length: 14 residues.